This is a list of T cell receptor beta chains from one sample in a study of T cell repertoires in aging, cancer and after chemotherapy. TCRdb reanalysed the multiplex PCR reads using MiXCR and keeps one entry per CDR3 protein. The repertoire includes several thousand distinct CDR3 sequences, roughly 49% of them detected once, and around 28% sits in the top ten. Sequencing was carried out using blood. These receptors were collected from a human donor in good health. Each CDR3 is given with its conserved first and last residue. A D gene is named only where the DNA matches it firmly. Expanded clones are given a class, and other clones once, few, many or no size at all.

v_call	clone_size	j_call	d_call	cdr3_aa	cdr3_nt
TRBV5-5	NA	TRBJ2-1	NA	CASSLEVGTYNEQFF	TGCGCCAGCAGCTTAGAGGTGGGAACCTACAATGAGCAGTTCTTC
TRBV6-5	NA	TRBJ1-3	NA	CASSYSTGGLSGNTIYF	TGTGCCAGCAGTTACTCGACCGGAGGACTCTCTGGAAACACCATATATTTT
TRBV7-2	NA	TRBJ1-4	NA	CASSLVEGGNEKLFF	TGTGCCAGCAGCTTAGTCGAGGGGGGTAATGAAAAACTGTTTTTT
TRBV10-1	NA	TRBJ2-7	TRBD1	CASSLDRREQYF	TGCGCCAGCAGCTTGGACAGGCGAGAGCAGTACTTC
TRBV18	NA	TRBJ2-7	TRBD2	CASSPSGRSYEQYF	TGTGCCAGCTCACCTAGCGGGAGAAGCTACGAGCAGTACTTC
TRBV18	few	TRBJ2-3	NA	CASSPSITDTQYF	TGTGCCAGCTCACCGTCAATCACAGATACGCAGTATTTT
TRBV27	NA	TRBJ1-4	NA	CASSPSWTEKLFF	TGTGCCAGCAGTCCGTCATGGACGGAAAAACTGTTTTTT
TRBV6-5	NA	TRBJ2-5	NA	CASSSEFQETQYF	TGTGCCAGCAGTAGTGAATTCCAAGAGACCCAGTACTTC
TRBV19	NA	TRBJ1-3	NA	CASSRVNRIGNTIYF	TGTGCCAGTAGCAGGGTGAACAGGATCGGAAACACCATATATTTT
TRBV7-2	NA	TRBJ2-3	NA	CASSLSASTDTQYF	TGTGCCAGCAGCTTATCTGCTAGCACAGATACGCAGTATTTT
TRBV19	NA	TRBJ1-1	TRBD1	CASRGQGAGTEAFF	TGTGCCAGTAGAGGACAGGGGGCGGGAACTGAAGCTTTCTTT
TRBV10-3	NA	TRBJ2-1	NA	CAISGGDEQFF	TGTGCCATCAGTGGCGGGGATGAGCAGTTCTTC
TRBV5-3	NA	TRBJ2-7	NA	CASSLEGDDEQYF	TGTGCCAGCAGCTTGGAGGGAGACGACGAGCAGTACTTC
TRBV29-1	medium-sized	TRBJ2-1	TRBD2	CSVEAASGKRDEQFF	TGCAGCGTTGAAGCAGCCAGCGGGAAACGGGATGAGCAGTTCTTC
TRBV18	NA	TRBJ2-1	NA	CASSERQGGYNEQFF	TGCGCCAGCAGTGAGCGGCAGGGGGGTTACAATGAGCAGTTCTTC
TRBV5-6	NA	TRBJ2-4	TRBD1	CASSEGTGRIGKNIQYF	TGTGCCAGCAGTGAAGGGACAGGGAGGATCGGCAAAAACATTCAGTACTTC
TRBV29-1	medium-sized	TRBJ1-4	NA	CSASGGGGEKLFF	TGCAGCGCGTCGGGGGGCGGGGGAGAAAAACTGTTTTTT
TRBV29-1	NA	TRBJ2-3	TRBD1	CSVAGTGSDTQYF	TGCAGCGTGGCCGGGACAGGGTCAGATACGCAGTATTTT
TRBV19	few	TRBJ1-2	NA	CASRNLDTYGYTF	TGTGCCAGTAGGAACCTAGACACCTATGGCTACACCTTC
TRBV30	NA	TRBJ1-1	NA	CAWRGRMNTEAFF	TGTGCCTGGAGAGGACGGATGAACACTGAAGCTTTCTTT
TRBV7-9	NA	TRBJ1-5	NA	CASSSTGAYNQPKHF	TGTGCCAGCAGCTCAACCGGGGCCTACAATCAGCCCAAGCATTTT
TRBV30	NA	TRBJ2-7	NA	CAWRIQASYEQYF	TGTGCCTGGAGAATCCAGGCGTCCTACGAGCAGTACTTC
TRBV7-9	once	TRBJ1-6	NA	CASSFWSAGDSPLHF	TGTGCCAGCAGCTTCTGGAGCGCAGGTGATTCACCCCTCCACTTT
TRBV6-5	NA	TRBJ1-2	TRBD1	CASSYRTGRGGYTF	TGTGCCAGCAGTTATAGGACAGGTCGAGGAGGCTACACCTTC
TRBV19	NA	TRBJ1-2	TRBD1	CASRRQGADYGYTF	TGTGCCAGTAGAAGACAGGGGGCAGACTATGGCTACACCTTC
TRBV19	few	TRBJ1-2	NA	CASSVGQIDNYGYTF	TGTGCCAGTAGTGTCGGACAGATTGATAACTATGGCTACACCTTC
TRBV5-6	few	TRBJ2-2	TRBD1	CASSFRDRPTGELFF	TGTGCCAGCAGCTTCCGGGACAGGCCCACCGGGGAGCTGTTTTTT
TRBV13	NA	TRBJ1-2	NA	CASSTTRTAAYGYTF	TGTGCCAGCAGCACCACTCGGACAGCTGCCTATGGCTACACCTTC
TRBV6-5	few	TRBJ1-4	TRBD1	CASSTTGTGDEKLFF	TGTGCCAGCAGCACCACGGGGACAGGGGACGAAAAACTGTTTTTT
TRBV19	few	TRBJ1-2	NA	CASSTQAGTYGYTF	TGTGCCAGTAGTACCCAGGCCGGTACCTATGGCTACACCTTC
TRBV12-3/TRBV12-4	few	TRBJ2-3	NA	CASSFGPGRSTDTQYF	NA
TRBV19	NA	TRBJ2-6	NA	CASSGGSGANVLTF	TGTGCCAGTAGTGGGGGTAGTGGGGCCAACGTCCTGACTTTC
TRBV30	NA	TRBJ2-7	NA	CAWSRRVLRDEQYF	TGTGCCTGGAGTAGAAGGGTGTTAAGGGACGAGCAGTACTTC
TRBV5-6	NA	TRBJ1-4	NA	CASSVRGARSEKLFF	TGTGCCAGCAGCGTTAGGGGGGCGCGGAGTGAAAAACTGTTTTTT
TRBV6-1	NA	TRBJ1-2	NA	CASREWDEANYGYTF	TGTGCCAGCAGGGAATGGGACGAGGCTAACTATGGCTACACCTTC
TRBV6-2/TRBV6-3	NA	TRBJ2-5	NA	CASSYPETQYF	TGTGCCAGCAGTTACCCGGAGACCCAGTACTTC
TRBV28	NA	TRBJ1-5	NA	CASSLLQDNQPQHF	TGTGCCAGCAGTTTATTACAGGATAATCAGCCCCAGCATTTT
TRBV12-3/TRBV12-4	few	TRBJ2-7	TRBD2	CASTLWGGTSEQYF	TGTGCCAGCACCCTTTGGGGAGGGACGAGCGAGCAGTACTTC
TRBV27	NA	TRBJ2-5	TRBD1	CASRRTGLQETQYF	TGTGCCAGCCGTCGGACAGGGTTACAAGAGACCCAGTACTTC
TRBV19	few	TRBJ2-1	NA	CASSSRLGYNEQFF	TGTGCCAGTAGTAGCCGACTGGGCTACAATGAGCAGTTCTTC
TRBV30	NA	TRBJ2-3	NA	CAWTPGQGLDTRYF	TGTGCCTGGACACCGGGCCAAGGATTAGATACGCGGTATTTT
TRBV6-4	NA	TRBJ1-6	NA	CASSEGGNSPLHF	TGTGCCAGCAGTGAGGGCGGAAATTCACCCCTCCACTTT
TRBV15	once	TRBJ2-1	TRBD1	CATRRMDLGDRENEQFF	TGTGCCACCAGGCGGATGGACTTGGGGGACAGGGAGAATGAGCAGTTCTTC
TRBV27	NA	TRBJ2-1	NA	CASRVMIGYNEQFF	TGTGCCAGCAGGGTCATGATAGGTTACAATGAGCAGTTCTTC
TRBV6-1	few	TRBJ2-2	TRBD1	CAGGQGPNTGELFF	TGTGCCGGAGGACAGGGCCCGAACACCGGGGAGCTGTTTTTT